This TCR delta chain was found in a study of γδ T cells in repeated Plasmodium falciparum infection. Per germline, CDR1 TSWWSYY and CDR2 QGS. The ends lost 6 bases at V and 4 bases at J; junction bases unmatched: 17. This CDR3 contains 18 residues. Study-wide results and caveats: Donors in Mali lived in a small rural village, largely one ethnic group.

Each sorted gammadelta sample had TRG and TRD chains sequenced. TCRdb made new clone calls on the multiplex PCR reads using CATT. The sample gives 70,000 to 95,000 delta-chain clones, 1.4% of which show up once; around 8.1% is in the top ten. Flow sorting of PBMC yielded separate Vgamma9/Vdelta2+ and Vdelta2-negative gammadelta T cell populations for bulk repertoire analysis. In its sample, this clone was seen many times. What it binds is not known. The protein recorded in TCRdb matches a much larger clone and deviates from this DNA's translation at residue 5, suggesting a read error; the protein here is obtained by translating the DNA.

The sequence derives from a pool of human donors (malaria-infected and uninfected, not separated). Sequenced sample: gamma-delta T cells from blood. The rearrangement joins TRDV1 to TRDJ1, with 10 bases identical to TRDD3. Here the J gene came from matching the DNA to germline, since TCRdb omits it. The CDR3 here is CALGTHDHGGDTNDKLIF. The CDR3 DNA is TGTGCTCTTGGTACTCACGACCATGGGGGGGATACGAACGATAAACTCATCTTT.